The 20 T cell receptor beta chains listed next were all sequenced from one sample in a study of blood T cell repertoires in COVID-19 (dated by TCRdb to about 2020). The protocol used for the library was the immunoSEQ multiplex PCR assay. Here the immuneACCESS table is served through TCRdb, limited to in-frame sequences with V and J called. Missing clones are a known gap in these copies; in checked studies unresolved V genes cover under half, and the rest lacks a known reason. The sample table contains about 110,000 clones; only one count was recorded for just over 85% of them. The top ten clonotypes cover around 2% of the sample. Sample: peripheral blood. These TCRs come from a human donor in a cohort sampled during active COVID-19.

On this clone itself: At one of its ends the junction is not consistent with the germline gene, which may arise from a read error. Distinct nucleotide sequences in the sample also encode this CDR3. The V gene is TRBV7-8, the J gene TRBJ2-3; 8 bases are shared with TRBD1. Germline assignment: CDR1 SGHVS and CDR2 FQNEAQ. This CDR3 is built from 16 residues. In nucleotides, the CDR3 is TGTGCTAGCAGCTTACCCCCGGGACAGGGCACAGATACGCAGTATTTT. Protein product: CASSLPPGQGTDTQYF.

The chain has TRBV18 and TRBJ1-6; TRBD1 agrees at 7 bases. Per the germline V gene, CDR1 is KGHSH and CDR2 is LQKENI. J was trimmed by 7 bases and V by 6 bases; bases with no gene match: 9. The CDR3 runs 15 residues. The CDR3: CASSNRGPVNSPLHF. DNA of the CDR3: TGTGCCAGCTCGAACAGGGGCCCTGTCAATTCACCCCTCCACTTT.

The chain employs TRBV12-5 and TRBJ2-1; 10 bases are shared with TRBD1. CDR3 length: 16 residues. CDR1 is LGHNT, CDR2 FRNRAP, per germline. The V segment lost 5 bases and the J segment 0 bases; nucleotides outside the gene matches: 4. Here the CDR3 DNA reads TGTGCTAGTGGTGCAGGGGACAGGGGCTCCTACAATGAGCAGTTCTTC. This encodes CASGAGDRGSYNEQFF.

The rearrangement links TRBV2 to TRBJ1-4; TRBD1 might be the D (6 bases). V shed 8 bases and J shed 5 bases, with 15 bases lying between them. From germline, CDR1 is SNHLY and CDR2 FYNNEI. The CDR3 is made up of 14 amino acids. The CDR3 DNA is TGTGCCAGCTCCCGACAGGCGCTAAATGAAAAACTGTTTTTT. It yields the protein CASSRQALNEKLFF.

The chain employs TRBV5-1 and TRBJ2-2, with 7 bases identical to TRBD1. The trim removed 0 bases at V and 0 bases at J, leaving 8 bases unmatched. Germline loops: CDR1 SGHRS, CDR2 YFSETQ. The length of the CDR3 is 18 residues. Written as DNA, the CDR3 is TGCGCCAGCAGCTTGGGTGCAGGGGGATTCGCGAACACCGGGGAGCTGTTTTTT. It yields the protein CASSLGAGGFANTGELFF.

The CDR3: CAWSVGTEAFF. The CDR3 DNA reads TGTGCCTGGAGTGTCGGGACTGAAGCTTTCTTT. V and J are TRBV30 and TRBJ1-1; D unresolved. The germline V gene encodes CDR1 GTSNPN and CDR2 SVGIG (reference sequence). The CDR3 loop spans 11 amino acids. With 0 bases removed from V and 5 bases from J, the gap between germline ends came to 4 bases. The full variable domain, completed using reference TRBV30 and TRBJ1-1, is SQTIHQWPATLVQPVGSPLSLECTVEGTSNPNLYWYRQAAGRGLQLLFYSVGIGQISSEVPQNLSASRPQDRQFILSSKKLLLSDSGFYLCAWSVGTEAFFGQGTRLTVV.

The chain has TRBV16 and TRBJ1-2; D might be TRBD1 (6 bases). CDR3 length: 14 residues. Per germline, CDR1 KGHSY and CDR2 FQNENV. V shed 4 bases and J shed 8 bases, with 17 bases lying between them. The CDR3 DNA sequence: TGTGCCAGCAGCCTGACGACAGGCTCGTCGGGCTACACCTTC. This translates into CASSLTTGSSGYTF.

This clone was seen once. The chain is built from TRBV5-5 and TRBJ2-3, with 13 positions matching TRBD2. The CDR3 runs to 16 residues. Per the germline V gene, CDR1 is SGHKS and CDR2 is YYEKEE (reference sequence). The V gene end was trimmed by 4 bases and the J gene end by 1 base; junction bases not matched to a gene: 3. The CDR3 sequence: CASSTTSGGGTDTQYF. The DNA of the CDR3 is TGTGCCAGCAGCACTACTAGCGGGGGGGGCACAGATACGCAGTATTTT.

V and J are TRBV7-5 and TRBJ2-7; TRBD1 was called by the table and not checked on the DNA. TRBV7-5 is assigned pseudogene status. The CDR3 is 16 residues long. CDR3 residues: CARSLAKTGFQYEQYF. DNA of the CDR3: TGTGCCAGAAGCTTAGCTAAGACAGGTTTCCAATACGAGCAGTACTTC.

The CDR3 loop reads CASSLPGQGARSYNEQFF. DNA for the CDR3: TGTGCCAGCAGTTTGCCGGGACAGGGGGCGCGATCCTACAATGAGCAGTTCTTC. The chain couples TRBV28 to TRBJ2-1; the match to TRBD1 covers 12 bases. This CDR3 is 18 amino acids long. The V segment lost 3 bases and the J segment 1 base; nucleotides outside the gene matches: 7. Germline V gene lookup returns CDR1 MDHEN and CDR2 SYDVKM.

This chain connects TRBV6-5 to TRBJ2-7; weak D call: TRBD1 (5 bases). Germline CDR1 MNHEY, CDR2 SVGAGI. This CDR3 spans 13 amino acids. Trimming cost V 4 bases and J 3 bases, with 10 bases left between them. The CDR3 DNA sequence: TGTGCCAGCAGTTCGGACATAGACTACGAGCAGTACTTC. It yields the protein CASSSDIDYEQYF.

The gene calls are TRBV27 and TRBJ2-1; 10 bases fit TRBD2. There are 13 residues in the CDR3. With 4 bases clipped from V and 8 bases from J, the junction kept 2 bases outside the gene matches. CDR1 MNHEY and CDR2 SMNVEV come from the germline V gene (reference sequence). CDR3 in DNA: TGTGCCAGCAGTTGGACTAGCGGCGATGAGCAGTTCTTC. The encoded protein is CASSWTSGDEQFF.

For this clone: No DNA is shown, since the ends of the CDR3 on it are uncertain; the CDR3 is the one TCRdb lists. V and J are TRBV27 and TRBJ2-3; the table calls TRBD2, which could not be checked here. Germline V gene data show CDR1 as MNHEY and CDR2 as SMNVEV (reference sequence). The CDR3 has 17 residues if both end residues are counted. CDR3 sequence reads: CASSLGMGLAGVTTQYF.

This chain joins TRBV20-1 and TRBJ1-1; TRBD1 is a possible D gene (5 bases). Per germline, CDR1 DFQATT and CDR2 SNEGSKA (reference sequence). V lost 3 bases, J lost 5 bases, and 10 bases lay in between. There are 12 residues in the CDR3. CDR3 sequence (DNA): TGCAGTGCTAGTCCAGGGATGACTGAAGCTTTCTTT. Translating it yields CSASPGMTEAFF.

This clone was detected only once. J is TRBJ2-7 and V is TRBV6-5, with D possibly being TRBD1 (5 bases). CDR3 length: 14 amino acids. Per the germline V gene, CDR1 is MNHEY and CDR2 is SVGAGI. The V end was cut by 10 bases, the J end by 2 bases, with 18 bases between. CDR3 region: CATLKGRSPYEQYF. In nucleotides, the CDR3 is TGTGCCACTTTGAAGGGGCGAAGCCCCTACGAGCAGTACTTC.

This clone is a singleton in its sample. The V call is TRBV15, the J call TRBJ1-2, with 11 bases that match TRBD1. The CDR3 sequence is 16 residues long. Germline CDR1 is LNHNV and CDR2 is YYDKDF (reference sequence). Trimming took 1 base from V and 8 from J; bases not matched to a gene: 9. CDR3 coding DNA: TGTGCCACCAGCAGAGCGAGGACAGGGGGCTCCGTGGGCTACACCTTC. It translates to CATSRARTGGSVGYTF. Filled out from reference TRBV15 and TRBJ1-2, the complete variable domain reads DAMVIQNPRYQVTQFGKPVTLSCSQTLNHNVMYWYQQKSSQAPKLLFHYYDKDFNNEADTPDNFQSRRPNTSFCFLDIRSPGLGDTAMYLCATSRARTGGSVGYTFGSGTRLTVV.

The chain is built from TRBV7-2 and TRBJ2-4; the match to TRBD1 covers 7 bases. V lost 6 bases, J lost 1 base, and 3 bases stayed unmatched. The CDR3 contains 14 residues. Germline loops: CDR1 SGHTA, CDR2 FQGNSA. Here the CDR3 DNA reads TGTGCCAGCAGACGGGGACAGGCCAAAAACATTCAGTACTTC. It yields the protein CASRRGQAKNIQYF.

J is TRBJ1-2 and V is TRBV10-3; 7 bases line up with TRBD1. Per the germline V gene, CDR1 is ENHRY and CDR2 is SYGVKD. V shed 4 bases, J shed 8 bases, and the junction held 7 bases outside the gene matches. This CDR3 comprises 13 residues. This CDR3 reads CAISGPGGGGYTF. As DNA, the CDR3 is TGTGCCATCAGTGGTCCGGGAGGGGGCGGCTACACCTTC.

J is TRBJ1-6 and V is TRBV19; the match to TRBD1 covers 7 bases. Trimming at V came to 8 bases and at J to 7 bases, leaving 5 bases not matched to a gene. CDR3 length equals 13 residues. Germline CDR1 is LNHDA and CDR2 is SQIVND (reference sequence). CDR3 nucleotide sequence: TGTGCCAGTGCTGACAGGGCCAATTCACCCCTCCACTTT. As protein: CASADRANSPLHF.

The V and J genes are TRBV5-6 and TRBJ1-2, with TRBD1 identical over 8 bases. CDR3 size: 14 residues. The junction had 3 bases not matched to a gene; V was cut back by 3 bases and J by 2 bases. The germline gives CDR1 SGHDT, CDR2 YYEEEE. The CDR3 region has the DNA TGTGCCAGCAGCTCTGGGACAGGCAACTATGGCTACACCTTC. Its translation is CASSSGTGNYGYTF.